The clone carrying this TCR beta chain was seen only a few times. Antigen: not known. Time point: newly diagnosed GD, antithyroid drugs for less than 3 months. PBMCs were the source of the RNA used for TCR sequencing. The authors drew patients from an endocrinology department in Xi'an, China. According to the study, TCR beta libraries were built with iRepertoire HTBI primers and CDR3-region Arm-PCR. Each CDR3 protein is one row after TCRdb ran MiXCR on the multiplex PCR reads. Of some 250,000 distinct CDR3 sequences in the sample, 18% were seen once. This sample is part of a study of regulatory T cells in long-lasting Graves disease. About the study: The study enrolled newly diagnosed Graves' patients on antithyroid drugs under 3 months. Broader study findings: New patients shared around 920 public clonotypes, fewer than the approximately 3,000 shared by persistent patients.

The sample was also reused in another study, on T cells in Graves' hyperthyroidism and ophthalmopathy.

The source of this sequence is a woman aged 30 to 39 with Graves disease. The sample in question was peripheral blood mononuclear cells (PBMCs), obtained at new diagnosis, from a patient treated with antithyroid drugs.

This CDR3 is CASSVGQCNSPLHF. The CDR3 DNA is TGTGCCAGCAGCGTCGGACAGTGTAATTCACCCCTCCACTTT. The rearrangement joins TRBV9 to TRBJ1-6; D perhaps matches TRBD1 (6 bases). Germline V lookup: CDR1 SGDLS, CDR2 YYNGEE. The V end was cut by 2 bases, the J end by 6 bases, with 9 bases between. The CDR3 runs 14 residues.